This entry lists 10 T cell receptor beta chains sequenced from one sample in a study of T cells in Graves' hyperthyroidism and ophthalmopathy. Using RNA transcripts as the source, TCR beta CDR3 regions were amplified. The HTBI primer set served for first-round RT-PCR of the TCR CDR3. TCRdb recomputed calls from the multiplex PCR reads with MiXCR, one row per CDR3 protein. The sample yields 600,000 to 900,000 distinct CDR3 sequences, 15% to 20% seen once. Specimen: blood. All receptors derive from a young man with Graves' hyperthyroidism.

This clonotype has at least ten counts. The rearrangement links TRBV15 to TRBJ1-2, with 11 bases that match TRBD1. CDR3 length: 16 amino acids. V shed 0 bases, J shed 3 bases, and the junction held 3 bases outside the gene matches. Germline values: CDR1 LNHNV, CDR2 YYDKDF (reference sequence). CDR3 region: CATSRDPGQGDYGYTF. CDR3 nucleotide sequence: TGTGCCACCAGCAGAGATCCGGGACAGGGGGACTATGGCTACACCTTC.

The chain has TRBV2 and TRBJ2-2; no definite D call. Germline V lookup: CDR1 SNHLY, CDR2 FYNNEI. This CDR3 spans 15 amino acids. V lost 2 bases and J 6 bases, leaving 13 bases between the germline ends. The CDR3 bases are TGTGCCAGCAGTGAATCTTGGATTAACGCCGGGGAGCTGTTTTTT. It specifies CASSESWINAGELFF.

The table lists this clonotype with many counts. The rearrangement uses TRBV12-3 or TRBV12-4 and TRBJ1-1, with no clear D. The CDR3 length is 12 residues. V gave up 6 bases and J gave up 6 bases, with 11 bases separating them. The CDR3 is CASSSPRAEAFF. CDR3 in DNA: TGTGCCAGCAGCTCGCCTCGGGCTGAAGCTTTCTTT.

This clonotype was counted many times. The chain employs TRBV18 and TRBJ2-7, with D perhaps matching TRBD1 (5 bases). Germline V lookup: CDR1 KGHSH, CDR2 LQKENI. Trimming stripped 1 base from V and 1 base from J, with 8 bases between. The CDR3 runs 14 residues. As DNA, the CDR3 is TGTGCCAGCTCACCACAGGGGATATCCTACGAGCAGTACTTC. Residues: CASSPQGISYEQYF.

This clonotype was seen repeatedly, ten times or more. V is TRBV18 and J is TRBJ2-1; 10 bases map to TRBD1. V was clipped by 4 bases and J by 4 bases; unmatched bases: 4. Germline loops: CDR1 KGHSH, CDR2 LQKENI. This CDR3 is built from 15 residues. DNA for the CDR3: TGTGCCAGCTCACAAGGACAGGGGGGTTACAATGAGCAGTTCTTC. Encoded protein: CASSQGQGGYNEQFF.

The CDR3 nucleotides are TGTGCCAGCAGCCAAGGTGAGGGGGTCTCCTACGAGCAGTACTTC. It codes for CASSQGEGVSYEQYF. This sequence joins TRBV4-2 and TRBJ2-7; D might be TRBD1 (6 bases). Trimming stripped 1 base from V and 0 bases from J, with 10 bases between. The CDR3 has 15 amino acids. Germline lookup yields CDR1 LGHNA and CDR2 YNFKEQ.

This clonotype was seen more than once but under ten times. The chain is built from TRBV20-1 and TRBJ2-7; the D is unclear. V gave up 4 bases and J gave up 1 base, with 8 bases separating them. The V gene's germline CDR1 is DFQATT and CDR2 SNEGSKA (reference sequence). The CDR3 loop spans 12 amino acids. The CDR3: CSAKKGSYEQYF. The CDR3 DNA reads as TGCAGTGCTAAGAAGGGATCCTACGAGCAGTACTTC.

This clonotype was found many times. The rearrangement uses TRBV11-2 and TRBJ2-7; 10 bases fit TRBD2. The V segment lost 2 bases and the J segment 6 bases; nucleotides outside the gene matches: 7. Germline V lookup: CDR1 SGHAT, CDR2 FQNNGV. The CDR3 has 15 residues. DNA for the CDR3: TGTGCCAGCAGCTTACCACTAGCGGGGCTTCCCGAGCAGTACTTC. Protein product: CASSLPLAGLPEQYF.

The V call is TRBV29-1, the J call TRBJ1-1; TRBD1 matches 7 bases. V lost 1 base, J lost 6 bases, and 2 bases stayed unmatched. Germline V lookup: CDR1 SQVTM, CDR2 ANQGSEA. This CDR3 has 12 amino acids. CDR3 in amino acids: CSVEAGTAEAFF. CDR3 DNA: TGCAGCGTTGAAGCCGGGACAGCTGAAGCTTTCTTT.

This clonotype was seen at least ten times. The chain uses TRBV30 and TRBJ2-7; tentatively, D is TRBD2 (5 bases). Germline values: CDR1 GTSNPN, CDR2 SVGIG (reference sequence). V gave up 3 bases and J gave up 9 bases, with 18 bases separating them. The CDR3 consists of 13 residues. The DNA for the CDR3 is TGTGCCTGGAGGGCAGAAACTACGAGCGGGCAGTACTTC. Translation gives CAWRAETTSGQYF.